This TCR beta chain derives from a study of blood T cell repertoires in COVID-19. The wider study: Samples came from the United States, Italy and Spain, spanning acute and convalescent COVID-19. PBMCs, B-cell-depleted T cells, or T cells were the source of the cDNA or gDNA that made up the material.

Source study methods: Scientists estimated how many nucleated cells there were by amplifying reference gene primers. TCRdb's copy holds only in-frame clones and misses some; the assay was immunoSEQ multiplex PCR. Clone size and the V and J calls come from that table; the DNA yielded D and trimming. The sample shows fewer than 120,000 clones, approximately 67% of them seen only once. This clone turned up a few times. Trimming left V 5 bases short and J 3 bases short, with 20 bases between. The CDR3 has 16 amino acids. Germline loops: CDR1 LNHDA, CDR2 SQIVND (reference sequence). Sequencing was carried out using peripheral blood. The TCR sequence derives from a woman aged 55 to 70 with acute or convalescent COVID-19. The chain recombines TRBV19 with TRBJ2-7, with D tentatively TRBD1 (5 bases). CDR3 sequence (DNA): TGTGCCAGTAGTGGTTGGTCGCGGCAGGGCGGCTACGAGCAGTACTTC. It codes for CASSGWSRQGGYEQYF.